This T cell receptor beta chain was documented in a study of T cells in Graves' hyperthyroidism and ophthalmopathy. In germline, CDR1 is MNHEY, CDR2 SVGEGT. CDR3 size: 15 residues. Germline trimming cut 6 bases from V and 7 bases from J; bases unmatched to any gene: 7. Amplified TCR beta CDR3 regions came from RNA transcripts. TCR CDR3 regions were first amplified by RT-PCR with HTBI primers. TCRdb itself ran the multiplex PCR reads through MiXCR, one entry per CDR3 protein. Among approximately 430,000 distinct CDR3 sequences listed, roughly 14% were seen once. The sample taken for sequencing was blood. The chain employs TRBV6-2 or TRBV6-3 and TRBJ1-4; 11 bases fit TRBD1. The TCR sequence derives from a woman aged 18 to 35 with Graves' hyperthyroidism. As DNA, the CDR3 is TGTGCCAGCAGAGGAGGACAGGGGGCGCGTGAAAAACTGTTTTTT. Protein: CASRGGQGAREKLFF.